A selection of T cell receptor beta chains follows, all from one sample in a study of a mutant IDH1 vaccine in newly diagnosed glioma. The antigens these receptors bind are not known. TCRdb keeps only in-frame clones here, not all; method: immunoSEQ multiplex PCR. The sample includes some 10,000 clones, roughly 87% of them seen just once. The sample in question was PBMCs, obtained from a glioma patient whose treatment included an IDH1 peptide vaccine. These receptors were taken from a middle-aged woman with glioma. Some clones in this sample may be carry-over from other donors' samples. CDR3s include the opening cysteine and the closing phenylalanine or tryptophan. A D gene is named only where the DNA matches it firmly. Clone size is shown for a subset of rows, as once, few, many or a class of expanded clone.

d_call	clone_size	j_call	v_call	cdr3_aa	cdr3_nt
NA	NA	TRBJ1-1	TRBV18	CASSPLMGSGDTEAFF	TGTGCCAGCTCACCCCTAATGGGCTCCGGGGACACTGAAGCTTTCTTT
NA	NA	TRBJ2-1	TRBV6-5	CASSYGGSSYNEQFF	TGTGCCAGCAGTTACGGTGGGAGCTCCTACAATGAGCAGTTCTTC
TRBD1	NA	TRBJ1-5	TRBV4-1	CASSQEGTGAPPQHF	TGCGCCAGCAGCCAAGAAGGTACAGGGGCACCGCCCCAGCATTTT
TRBD2	NA	TRBJ2-5	TRBV7-2	CASSFKASGIGETQYF	TGTGCCAGCAGCTTCAAGGCTAGCGGGATCGGAGAGACCCAGTACTTC
TRBD1	NA	TRBJ2-6	TRBV7-9	CASSFDRAGANVLTF	TGTGCCAGCAGCTTCGACAGGGCTGGGGCCAACGTCCTGACTTTC
NA	NA	TRBJ1-5	TRBV7-8	CASSLDNQPQHF	TGTGCCAGCAGCTTAGATAATCAGCCCCAGCATTTT
TRBD2	NA	TRBJ2-1	TRBV5-1	CASSSTSGRPYEQFF	TGCGCCAGCAGTAGTACTAGCGGGAGACCATATGAGCAGTTCTTC
NA	NA	TRBJ1-5	TRBV7-2	CASSTVRGQPQHF	TGTGCCAGCAGCACCGTCCGGGGTCAGCCCCAGCATTTT
NA	NA	TRBJ1-5	TRBV28	CASSFKGGQLSNQPQHF	TGTGCCAGCAGTTTCAAAGGCGGGCAGCTTAGCAATCAGCCCCAGCATTTT
NA	few	TRBJ1-2	TRBV14	CASSQELTGFKGYTF	TGTGCCAGCAGCCAAGAGCTAACTGGGTTTAAAGGCTACACCTTC
NA	NA	TRBJ1-1	TRBV7-9	CASSLAGGNTEAFF	TGTGCCAGCAGCTTAGCAGGGGGGAACACTGAAGCTTTCTTT
NA	NA	TRBJ1-2	TRBV5-6	CASSFLRDNYGYTF	TGTGCCAGCAGCTTCCTCCGGGACAACTATGGCTACACCTTC
TRBD2	NA	TRBJ2-3	TRBV19	CASKGLADGDTQYF	TGTGCCAGTAAGGGACTAGCGGACGGGGATACGCAGTATTTT
NA	NA	TRBJ1-2	TRBV6-5	CASSPDGRGAWGYTF	TGTGCCAGCAGCCCCGACGGGCGGGGGGCGTGGGGCTACACCTTC
NA	NA	TRBJ1-4	TRBV18	CASSPTGDNEKLFF	TGTGCCAGCTCACCGACAGGCGACAATGAAAAACTGTTTTTT
TRBD1	NA	TRBJ1-2	TRBV6-5	CASSGTGAGHYGYTF	TGTGCCAGCAGCGGGACAGGAGCCGGCCACTATGGCTACACCTTC
NA	NA	TRBJ2-6	TRBV27	CASSPNGLFSGANVLTF	TGTGCCAGCAGTCCTAACGGACTGTTCTCTGGGGCCAACGTCCTGACTTTC
TRBD1	NA	TRBJ1-2	TRBV27	CASSPRTGQVSSGYTF	TGTGCCAGCAGCCCGCGAACGGGACAGGTCTCTAGCGGCTACACCTTC
NA	NA	TRBJ1-2	TRBV6-1	CASSEGGINYGYTF	TGTGCCAGCAGTGAGGGCGGAATAAACTATGGCTACACCTTC
TRBD2	NA	TRBJ2-5	TRBV5-1	CASSPGGGAETQYF	TGCGCCAGCAGCCCGGGCGGGGGGGCAGAGACCCAGTACTTC
NA	NA	TRBJ1-5	TRBV7-2	CASSLPNQPQHF	TGTGCCAGCAGCTTACCAAATCAGCCCCAGCATTTT
NA	once	TRBJ1-1	TRBV11-2	CASSLVPQLATTEAFF	TGTGCCAGCAGCTTAGTACCCCAACTAGCAACCACTGAAGCTTTCTTT
NA	NA	TRBJ2-7	TRBV7-9	CASSSTGTLSYEQYF	TGTGCCAGCAGCTCGACCGGGACTCTCTCCTACGAGCAGTACTTC
NA	NA	TRBJ2-7	TRBV5-6	CASSLGGAHYEQYF	TGTGCCAGCAGCTTAGGGGGGGCCCATTACGAGCAGTACTTC
TRBD2	NA	TRBJ2-5	TRBV7-9	CASSITSGRAWETQYF	TGTGCCAGCAGCATCACTAGCGGGAGGGCCTGGGAGACCCAGTACTTC
NA	NA	TRBJ1-4	TRBV6-1	CASSETGDEGLVRPF	TGTGCCAGCAGTGAAACCGGGGACGAGGGGTTGGTACGGCCTTTT
TRBD1	NA	TRBJ1-2	TRBV19	CASIPGGQGPYGYTF	TGTGCCAGTATCCCCGGGGGACAGGGCCCCTATGGCTACACCTTC
NA	NA	TRBJ1-5	TRBV6-1	CASSEQGSKIRHQPQHF	TGTGCCAGCAGTGAACAGGGTTCGAAAATACGCCATCAGCCCCAGCATTTT
NA	NA	TRBJ1-2	TRBV14	CASSQDRITVGGYTF	TGTGCCAGCAGCCAAGATCGGATAACGGTCGGGGGCTACACCTTC
NA	NA	TRBJ1-1	TRBV19	CASSIRGGGFTYTMNTEAFF	TGTGCCAGTAGTATACGAGGCGGGGGCTTCACCTATACCATGAACACTGAAGCTTTCTTT
NA	NA	TRBJ1-6	TRBV6-5	CASSYGGTKNSPLHF	TGTGCCAGCAGTTACGGGGGTACGAAGAATTCACCCCTCCACTTT
NA	once	TRBJ2-1	TRBV4-1	CASSQGGSGGSEQFF	TGCGCCAGCAGCCAAGGTGGTAGCGGAGGAAGTGAGCAGTTCTTC
NA	few	TRBJ1-1	TRBV5-1	CASSLEGWSTEAFF	TGCGCCAGCAGCTTGGAGGGCTGGTCTACTGAAGCTTTCTTT
NA	NA	TRBJ1-4	TRBV4-2	CASSQGGVGEKLFF	TGTGCCAGCAGCCAGGGGGGGGTAGGGGAAAAACTGTTTTTT
NA	NA	TRBJ2-1	TRBV2	CASRRTMVNEQFF	TGTGCCAGCCGAAGGACTATGGTCAATGAGCAGTTCTTC
TRBD1	few	TRBJ1-1	TRBV4-2	CASSPRQGQNTEAFF	TGTGCCAGCAGCCCACGACAGGGTCAGAACACTGAAGCTTTCTTT
TRBD1	NA	TRBJ2-5	TRBV4-1	CASSQLTGVQETQYF	TGCGCCAGCAGCCAACTAACAGGGGTCCAAGAGACCCAGTACTTC
NA	NA	TRBJ1-2	TRBV10-1	CASSGHSDGLGGYTF	TGCGCCAGCAGTGGCCACAGCGATGGCCTGGGCGGCTACACCTTC
NA	NA	TRBJ1-1	TRBV19	CASMTQGFGTEAFF	TGTGCCAGTATGACACAGGGTTTTGGCACTGAAGCTTTCTTT
TRBD1	NA	TRBJ1-5	TRBV30	CAWGTGPNQPQHF	TGTGCCTGGGGGACAGGCCCCAATCAGCCCCAGCATTTT
NA	NA	TRBJ2-1	TRBV7-9	CASSQRANEQFF	TGTGCCAGCAGCCAGCGGGCCAATGAGCAGTTCTTC
NA	NA	TRBJ2-3	TRBV13	CASSLADRTLSSTDTQYF	TGTGCCAGCAGCTTAGCGGATCGGACTCTCTCCAGCACAGATACGCAGTATTTT
TRBD1	once	TRBJ2-6	TRBV6-6	CASSFQQGAGANVLTF	TGTGCCAGCAGTTTCCAACAGGGGGCTGGGGCCAACGTCCTGACTTTC
NA	NA	TRBJ1-2	TRBV18	CASSTGQTYYGYTF	TGTGCCAGCTCAACCGGACAGACCTACTATGGCTACACCTTC
NA	few	TRBJ1-1	TRBV15	CATRASMNTEAFF	TGTGCCACTAGGGCCTCTATGAACACTGAAGCTTTCTTT
TRBD1	NA	TRBJ2-5	TRBV2	CASMWSPGGGETQYF	TGTGCCAGCATGTGGTCACCAGGGGGTGGAGAGACCCAGTACTTC
TRBD2	NA	TRBJ2-2	TRBV11-2	CASSLFSGGGTGELFF	TGTGCCAGCAGCTTATTCTCGGGGGGAGGCACCGGGGAGCTGTTTTTT
TRBD1	NA	TRBJ1-2	TRBV7-6	CASSLGTGGAYGYTF	TGTGCCAGCAGCTTAGGGACAGGGGGGGCCTATGGCTACACCTTC
TRBD2	NA	TRBJ2-1	TRBV7-8	CASSTSGSYNEQFF	TGTGCCAGCAGCACTAGCGGATCTTACAATGAGCAGTTCTTC
NA	NA	TRBJ2-5	TRBV11-2	CASSSSGTQYF	TGTGCCAGCAGCTCGAGTGGGACCCAGTACTTC
TRBD1	NA	TRBJ1-1	TRBV6-1	CASVGQGNTEAFF	TGTGCCAGCGTGGGACAGGGGAACACTGAAGCTTTCTTT
NA	NA	TRBJ2-1	TRBV30	CAWNAYSYNEQFF	TGTGCCTGGAACGCGTACTCCTACAATGAGCAGTTCTTC
TRBD2	NA	TRBJ2-7	TRBV10-3	CAISEFGQNPQLAGRSEQYF	TGTGCCATCAGTGAGTTCGGACAGAATCCCCAACTAGCGGGACGCAGCGAGCAGTACTTC
NA	NA	TRBJ1-1	TRBV5-6	CASSYLGVAFF	TGTGCCAGCAGTTATCTGGGGGTTGCTTTCTTT
NA	NA	TRBJ2-7	TRBV5-6	CASNAYDSYEQYF	TGTGCCAGCAACGCCTATGACTCCTACGAGCAGTACTTC
TRBD2	NA	TRBJ2-7	TRBV28	CASRPDGRRSYEQYF	TGTGCCAGCAGGCCAGACGGGAGGCGCTCCTACGAGCAGTACTTC